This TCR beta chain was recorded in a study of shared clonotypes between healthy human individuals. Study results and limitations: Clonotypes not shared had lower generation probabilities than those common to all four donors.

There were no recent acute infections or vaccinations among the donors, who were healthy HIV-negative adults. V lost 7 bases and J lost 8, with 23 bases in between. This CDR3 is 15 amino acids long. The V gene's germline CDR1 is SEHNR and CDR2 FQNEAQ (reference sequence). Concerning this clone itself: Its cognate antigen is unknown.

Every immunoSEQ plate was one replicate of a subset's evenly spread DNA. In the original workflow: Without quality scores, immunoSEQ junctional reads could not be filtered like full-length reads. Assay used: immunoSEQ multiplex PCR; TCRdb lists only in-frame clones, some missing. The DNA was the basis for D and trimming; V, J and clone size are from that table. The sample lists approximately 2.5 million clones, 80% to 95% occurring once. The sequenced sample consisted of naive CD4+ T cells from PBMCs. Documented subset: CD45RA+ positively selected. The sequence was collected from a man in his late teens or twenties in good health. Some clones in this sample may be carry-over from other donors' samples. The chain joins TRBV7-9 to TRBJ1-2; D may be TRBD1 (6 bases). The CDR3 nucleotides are TGTGCCAGCACATTGGAGGCAGGGGTGTTTTCCGGCTACACCTTC. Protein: CASTLEAGVFSGYTF. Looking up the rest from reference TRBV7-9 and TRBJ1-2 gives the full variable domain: DTGVSQNPRHKITKRGQNVTFRCDPISEHNRLYWYRQTLGQGPEFLTYFQNEAQLEKSRLLSDRFSAERPKGSFSTLEIQRTEQGDSAMYLCASTLEAGVFSGYTFGSGTRLTVV.